The 16 T cell receptor beta chains listed next were all sequenced from one sample in a study of CD8 T cells in ankylosing spondylitis. TCRdb re-analysed the 5' RACE reads in MiXCR, keeping a single row per CDR3 protein. The sample shows 150,000 to 200,000 distinct CDR3 sequences, over 10% of them seen only once. Sequencing was carried out using blood, either unsorted or a sorted T cell fraction (not recorded which). These TCRs come from a female donor with ankylosing spondylitis or in good health (not recorded which).

This clonotype was counted ten times or more. CDR3 in amino acids: CASSLGGRGEKLFF. The CDR3 DNA follows: TGTGCCAGCAGCTTAGGGGGTCGCGGTGAAAAACTGTTTTTT. V and J are TRBV11-2 and TRBJ1-4, with D hard to call. V was clipped by 1 base and J by 7 bases, with 10 bases between them. The CDR3 covers 14 residues. Per the germline V gene, CDR1 is SGHAT and CDR2 is FQNNGV. Full variable domain (rest looked up from reference TRBV11-2 and TRBJ1-4): EAGVAQSPRYKIIEKRQSVAFWCNPISGHATLYWYQQILGQGPKLLIQFQNNGVVDDSQLPKDRFSAERLKGVDSTLKIQPAKLEDSAVYLCASSLGGRGEKLFFGSGTQLSVL.

This clonotype was picked up many times. The rearrangement links TRBV20-1 to TRBJ2-2, with 7 bases matching TRBD1. Trimming took 0 bases from V and 3 from J; bases not matched to a gene: 7. The CDR3 is 16 amino acids. Germline CDR1 is DFQATT and CDR2 is SNEGSKA (reference sequence). The CDR3 DNA follows: TGCAGTGCTAGAGATTCGACAGGGTCGGACACCGGGGAGCTGTTTTTT. Translating it yields CSARDSTGSDTGELFF.

The chain recombines TRBV28 with TRBJ2-7, with D possibly being TRBD2 (5 bases). Germline CDR1 MDHEN, CDR2 SYDVKM. V lost 6 bases to trimming and J lost 3 bases, with 18 bases between them. This CDR3 region has 15 residues. The CDR3 DNA is TGTGCCAGCAGGGCCGGGAATTCCCCTTACTACGAGCAGTACTTC. This encodes CASRAGNSPYYEQYF.

This clonotype was counted a few times. CDR3 DNA: TGCAGCACTCGCGGGCGAGGGACCCAGTACTTC. Protein: CSTRGRGTQYF. The gene calls are TRBV29-1 and TRBJ2-5, with D perhaps TRBD2 (5 bases). From germline, CDR1 is SQVTM and CDR2 ANQGSEA. This CDR3 has 11 amino acids. V lost 8 bases and J 7 bases, leaving 14 bases between the germline ends.

This clonotype was found many times. The chain has TRBV20-1 and TRBJ2-1; 10 bases fit TRBD2. Losses at the gene ends were 1 base for V and 6 bases for J; bases not matched to a gene: 6. The CDR3 is made up of 15 amino acids. CDR1 is DFQATT and CDR2 is SNEGSKA in the germline V gene (reference sequence). The CDR3 DNA is TGCAGTGCTAGAGCCCCTAGCGGGAGCAGCAATGAGCAGTTCTTC. It is translated as CSARAPSGSSNEQFF.

This clonotype occurred many times. The gene calls are TRBV12-3 or TRBV12-4 and TRBJ2-4; 13 positions match TRBD2. The CDR3 is made up of 17 amino acids. V gave up 5 bases and J gave up 1 base; unmatched junction bases: 5. CDR3 region: CASSHMTSGRAKNIQYF. The CDR3 region has the DNA TGTGCCAGCAGTCACATGACTAGCGGGAGGGCCAAAAACATTCAGTACTTC.

This clonotype is a singleton in its sample. This may be a read error, as it is one base from a much larger clone. V and J are TRBV3-1 and TRBJ2-5; possible D gene TRBD2, 5 bases. Per the germline V gene, CDR1 is LGHDT and CDR2 is YNNKEL (reference sequence). The CDR3 sequence is 16 residues long. The germline V and J ends were trimmed by 4 bases and 1 base, with 16 bases remaining between them. CDR3 in DNA: TGTGCCAGCAGCCTTAGACGAGAAGGAGGCCAAGAGACCCAGTACTTC. Protein product: CASSLRREGGQETQYF.

CDR3 region: CSARDERTASYEQYF. Written as DNA, the CDR3 is TGCAGTGCTAGAGATGAGAGGACAGCCTCCTACGAGCAGTACTTC. V gene TRBV20-1 combines with J gene TRBJ2-7; D is possibly TRBD1 (6 bases). The length of the CDR3 is 15 residues. CDR1 and CDR2 from the germline V gene are DFQATT and SNEGSKA (reference sequence). Trimming cost V 0 bases and J 0 bases, with 12 bases left between them.

This clonotype has a count of ten or more. The chain recombines TRBV10-3 with TRBJ2-5; D not certain. The germline V gene has CDR1 ENHRY and CDR2 SYGVKD. There are 12 residues in the CDR3. Trimming took 2 bases from V and 5 from J, leaving 6 bases between them. CDR3 bases: TGTGCCATCAGTGAGAGTTGGGAGACCCAGTACTTC. It yields the protein CAISESWETQYF.

This clonotype was counted at least ten times. The genes are TRBV2 and TRBJ1-3, with D maybe TRBD1 (5 bases). V was pared by 0 bases and J by 0 bases, with 9 bases between. The V gene's germline CDR1 is SNHLY and CDR2 FYNNEI. The CDR3 is 16 amino acids. CDR3 residues: CASSEAWGYSGNTIYF. The CDR3 nucleotides are TGTGCCAGCAGTGAAGCGTGGGGGTACTCTGGAAACACCATATATTTT.

There are a few counts of this clonotype. The chain joins TRBV7-2 to TRBJ2-7; D is possibly TRBD1 (5 bases). V lost 3 bases to trimming and J lost 4 bases, with 13 bases between them. The CDR3 runs to 14 residues. Germline V gene lookup returns CDR1 SGHTA and CDR2 FQGNSA. The CDR3: CASSLEAGAYEQYF. The CDR3 region has the DNA TGTGCCAGCAGCTTGGAAGCTGGGGCTTACGAGCAGTACTTC.

In its sample, this clonotype was seen many times. The chain recombines TRBV10-3 with TRBJ2-2, with 9 bases matching TRBD1. The V gene's germline CDR1 is ENHRY and CDR2 SYGVKD. The V gene end was trimmed by 4 bases and the J gene end by 0 bases; junction bases not matched to a gene: 3. The CDR3 has 16 residues. The CDR3 region has the DNA TGTGCCATCAGTGGCCGGACAGGGGCGAACACCGGGGAGCTGTTTTTT. Amino acid sequence: CAISGRTGANTGELFF.

This clonotype was detected ten times or more. The rearrangement joins TRBV11-2 to TRBJ1-4; D unresolved. The CDR3 has 15 residues. V was pared by 1 base and J by 0 bases, with 6 bases between. In germline, CDR1 is SGHAT, CDR2 FQNNGV. CDR3 region: CASSLGSSTNEKLFF. CDR3 sequence (DNA): TGTGCCAGCAGCTTAGGGAGCTCAACTAATGAAAAACTGTTTTTT.

V usage is TRBV6-1 and J usage is TRBJ2-3; 7 nucleotides match TRBD1. The germline CDR1 and CDR2 sequences are MNHNS and SASEGT. Losses at the gene ends were 3 bases for V and 6 bases for J; bases not matched to a gene: 9. This CDR3 contains 15 residues. The CDR3 is CASSDTGAGKDTQYF. CDR3 DNA: TGTGCCAGCAGTGACACAGGGGCCGGGAAGGATACGCAGTATTTT.

A few counts support this clonotype. The gene calls are TRBV7-8 and TRBJ2-7; D not resolved. Trimming shortened V by 3 bases and J by 0 bases, and 15 bases separated the two germline ends. CDR3 length: 16 amino acids. Germline assignment: CDR1 SGHVS and CDR2 FQNEAQ. Here the CDR3 reads CASSFARGYGSYEQYF. CDR3 in DNA: TGTGCCAGCAGCTTTGCCCGCGGTTACGGCTCCTACGAGCAGTACTTC.

V usage is TRBV18 and J usage is TRBJ2-3, with D possibly matching TRBD2 (6 bases). The V gene's germline CDR1 is KGHSH and CDR2 LQKENI. The CDR3 spans 13 residues. The germline V and J ends were trimmed by 6 bases and 3 bases, with 10 bases remaining between them. The DNA for the CDR3 is TGTGCCAGCTCTCGGGAGTGGACAGATACGCAGTATTTT. Translated, it gives CASSREWTDTQYF. Full variable domain (outside the CDR3, taken from reference TRBV18 and TRBJ2-3): NAGVMQNPRHLVRRRGQEARLRCSPMKGHSHVYWYRQLPEEGLKFMVYLQKENIIDESGMPKERFSAEFPKEGPSILRIQQVVRGDSAAYFCASSREWTDTQYFGPGTRLTVL.